These T cell receptor beta chains were read from a single sample in a study of cytomegalovirus exposure and HLA in healthy donors. Sequenced by immunoSEQ multiplex PCR; TCRdb stores in-frame clones only, minus some. The sample table includes approximately 110,000 clones. Material: PBMCs. The receptors come from a man in his late teens or twenties in good health and CMV-seronegative. The CDR3 runs from the conserved cysteine through the conserved F or W. D genes are given only for firm matches.

j_call v_call d_call cdr3_aa cdr3_nt
TRBJ2-2 TRBV5-6 NA CASSLGGLNTGELFF TGTGCCAGCAGCCTAGGGGGTCTTAACACCGGGGAGCTGTTTTTT
TRBJ1-2 TRBV5-6 NA CASSNLGQPLDYGYTF TGTGCCAGCAGTAACCTCGGACAGCCCCTAGATTATGGCTACACCTTC
TRBJ2-2 TRBV27 TRBD1 CASSPSQGFTGELFF TGTGCCAGCAGTCCATCACAGGGGTTCACCGGGGAGCTGTTTTTT
TRBJ1-6 TRBV9 NA CASSTQGRNSPLHF TGTGCCAGCAGCACACAGGGCCGTAATTCACCCCTCCACTTT
TRBJ1-2 TRBV2 NA CASSDRSSNYGYTF TGTGCCAGCAGTGATCGGAGTTCTAACTATGGCTACACCTTC
TRBJ1-5 TRBV5-6 NA CASSDSGGPQHF TGTGCCAGCAGCGATTCCGGAGGGCCCCAGCATTTT
TRBJ2-1 TRBV6-5 TRBD2 CASRRTSDSYNEQFF TGTGCCAGCAGGCGAACTAGCGACTCCTACAATGAGCAGTTCTTC
TRBJ2-7 TRBV28 TRBD1 CASRGPGQIYEQYF TGTGCCAGCAGGGGTCCGGGACAGATATACGAGCAGTACTTC
TRBJ2-3 TRBV11-3 TRBD2 CASSYRLAGVSSTDTQYF TGTGCCAGCAGTTACAGACTAGCGGGGGTTTCTAGCACAGATACGCAGTATTTT
TRBJ1-2 TRBV6-5 NA CASSLNSGAGYTF TGTGCCAGCAGTTTAAATTCGGGTGCTGGCTACACCTTC
TRBJ2-1 TRBV27 TRBD2 CASSPMREGSYNEQFF TGTGCCAGCAGTCCCATGCGGGAGGGGTCCTACAATGAGCAGTTCTTC
TRBJ2-2 TRBV5-1 TRBD2 CASSLEWGLGSSDGELFF TGCGCCAGCAGCTTGGAGTGGGGACTAGGTTCTAGCGACGGGGAGCTGTTTTTT
TRBJ1-2 TRBV7-6 NA CASSLIQGGSYTF TGTGCCAGCAGCTTAATCCAGGGTGGTAGCTACACCTTC
TRBJ1-3 TRBV4-1 TRBD1 CASSQVSMWDRGHTIYF TGCGCCAGCAGCCAAGTATCGATGTGGGACAGGGGACACACCATATATTTT
TRBJ2-7 TRBV28 TRBD1 CASSLNRPGGPLYEQYF TGTGCCAGCAGTTTAAATAGGCCAGGGGGTCCCCTGTACGAGCAGTACTTC
TRBJ2-7 TRBV6-5 NA CASSNEGTLTYEQYF TGTGCCAGCAGCAACGAGGGGACACTTACCTACGAGCAGTACTTC
TRBJ2-1 TRBV7-2 NA CASSRDGTPERDEQFF TGTGCCAGCAGCCGAGACGGGACTCCCGAGAGGGATGAGCAGTTCTTC
TRBJ2-7 TRBV7-2 TRBD2 CASSFSSGGAGPDYEQYF TGTGCCAGCAGCTTCTCTAGCGGGGGGGCCGGGCCCGACTACGAGCAGTACTTC
TRBJ2-7 TRBV27 TRBD1 CASSSPGQKNEQYF TGTGCCAGCAGTAGTCCGGGACAGAAGAACGAGCAGTACTTC
TRBJ1-5 TRBV19 NA CASSSVRMQGNQPQHF TGTGCCAGTAGCTCAGTTAGAATGCAGGGAAATCAGCCCCAGCATTTT
TRBJ2-1 TRBV6-4 TRBD2 CASSSGSGGPYNEQFF TGTGCCAGCAGTTCGGGGAGCGGGGGGCCATACAATGAGCAGTTCTTC
TRBJ1-4 TRBV29-1 NA CSVVGGLNEKLFF TGCAGCGTTGTCGGGGGTTTAAATGAAAAACTGTTTTTT
TRBJ2-7 TRBV29-1 TRBD1 CSVTGTGSPEQYF TGCAGCGTTACCGGGACAGGTTCCCCCGAGCAGTACTTC
TRBJ2-2 TRBV5-5 TRBD2 CASSSFHSSGRAGGELFF TGTGCCAGCAGCTCCTTCCACTCTAGCGGGAGGGCCGGCGGGGAGCTGTTTTTT
TRBJ2-7 TRBV7-2 NA CASSSGTEQYF TGTGCCAGCAGCTCTGGGACAGAGCAGTACTTC
TRBJ2-7 TRBV5-6 TRBD1 CASSSITDRGLLNSYEQYF TGTGCCAGCAGCTCGATAACTGACAGGGGCCTCCTTAATTCCTACGAGCAGTACTTC
TRBJ1-1 TRBV29-1 NA CSGRTAMNTEAFF TGCAGCGGGAGGACAGCCATGAACACTGAAGCTTTCTTT
TRBJ2-1 TRBV13 NA CASSPPITGNEQFF TGTGCCAGCAGCCCCCCAATTACGGGAAATGAGCAGTTCTTC
TRBJ1-1 TRBV9 NA CASSPRGGMNTEAFF TGTGCCAGCAGCCCGAGGGGGGGAATGAACACTGAAGCTTTCTTT
TRBJ1-5 TRBV27 NA CASSDSSAAGDQPQHF TGTGCCAGCAGCGACTCCTCGGCCGCGGGGGATCAGCCCCAGCATTTT
TRBJ1-5 TRBV7-2 NA CASSKSGLYQPQHF TGTGCCAGCAGCAAATCAGGGTTGTATCAGCCCCAGCATTTT
TRBJ2-7 TRBV7-2 TRBD1 CASSLGSGTGGYEQYF TGTGCCAGCAGCTTAGGAAGCGGGACAGGGGGCTACGAGCAGTACTTC
TRBJ2-1 TRBV7-6 TRBD2 CASSLLGGGGDEQFF TGTGCCAGCAGCTTACTTGGCGGGGGGGGCGATGAGCAGTTCTTC
TRBJ2-5 TRBV19 TRBD2 CASSLPRRGGRRETQYF TGTGCCAGTAGCCTCCCGAGGCGGGGGGGTCGGAGGGAGACCCAGTACTTC
TRBJ1-1 TRBV9 TRBD1 CASSVTGGRYTEAFF TGTGCCAGCAGCGTTACAGGGGGCAGGTACACTGAAGCTTTCTTT
TRBJ2-3 TRBV6-1 TRBD1 CASSGPGTGGPDTQYF TGTGCCAGCAGTGGACCCGGGACAGGGGGCCCCGATACGCAGTATTTT
TRBJ2-4 TRBV5-6 NA CASSLWQGSGTTKNIQYF TGTGCCAGCAGCTTATGGCAGGGATCTGGCACGACCAAAAACATTCAGTACTTC
TRBJ2-1 TRBV19 TRBD1 CATSGGAYNEQFF TGTGCCACCTCAGGGGGTGCCTACAATGAGCAGTTCTTC
TRBJ2-3 TRBV19 TRBD1 CASSIGTGFSSTDTQYF TGTGCCAGTAGTATCGGGACAGGGTTCTCTAGCACAGATACGCAGTATTTT
TRBJ2-7 TRBV18 NA CASSRRARQGSYGQYF TGTGCCAGCTCCCGCCGGGCTCGTCAGGGAAGCTACGGGCAGTACTTC
TRBJ2-5 TRBV29-1 NA CSVEGRRNVGETQYF TGCAGCGTTGAAGGGAGGAGGAATGTGGGAGAGACCCAGTACTTC
TRBJ1-2 TRBV9 TRBD1 CASSVGQGAYGYTF TGTGCCAGCAGCGTAGGACAGGGGGCCTATGGCTACACCTTC